These 30 T cell receptor beta chains came from one sample sequenced in a study of response to subunit inactivated influenza vaccine. TCRdb recomputed calls from the RT-PCR reads with MiXCR, one row per CDR3 protein. The sample shows fewer than 700,000 distinct CDR3 sequences, 13% of them seen only once. This specimen was PBMCs from blood, taken more than 35 days after vaccination. These receptor sequences come from a man aged 50-60 years who received an inactivated influenza vaccine.

This clonotype was observed a few times. V is TRBV9 and J is TRBJ1-1; D uncertain. The germline V gene has CDR1 SGDLS and CDR2 YYNGEE. V lost 0 bases and J 1 base, leaving 4 bases between the germline ends. CDR3 length: 13 residues. In DNA form, the CDR3 reads TGTGCCAGCAGCGTAGATGGGAACACTGAAGCTTTCTTT. Translating gives CASSVDGNTEAFF. Complete variable domain (other parts from reference TRBV9 and TRBJ1-1): DSGVTQTPKHLITATGQRVTLRCSPRSGDLSVYWYQQSLDQGLQFLIQYYNGEERAKGNILERFSAQQFPDLHSELNLSSLELGDSALYFCASSVDGNTEAFFGQGTRLTVV.

The V call is TRBV9, the J call TRBJ2-1; 12 bases match TRBD2. CDR1 is SGDLS and CDR2 is YYNGEE in the germline V gene. V lost 0 bases, J lost 4 bases, and 2 bases stayed unmatched. This CDR3 has 16 residues. CDR3 in amino acids: CASSVGLAGGYNEQFF. CDR3 bases: TGTGCCAGCAGCGTAGGGCTAGCGGGAGGGTACAATGAGCAGTTCTTC.

This clonotype was seen repeatedly, ten times or more. The CDR3 protein is CSASSGAFF. CDR3 in DNA: TGCAGTGCTAGTAGCGGTGCTTTCTTT. The rearrangement uses TRBV20-1 and TRBJ1-1; D unresolved. The CDR3 extends over 9 amino acids. Germline CDR1 DFQATT, CDR2 SNEGSKA (reference sequence). V lost 3 bases, J lost 11 bases, and 7 bases lay in between.

This clonotype has a handful of counts. The genes are TRBV5-1 and TRBJ1-2; D gene unclear. CDR3 size: 13 residues. Looked up from germline, CDR1 is SGHRS and CDR2 is YFSETQ. Trimming shortened V by 0 bases and J by 6 bases, and 9 bases separated the two germline ends. The CDR3 nucleotides are TGCGCCAGCAGCTTGGCAGCTGTAGATGGCTACACCTTC. Translation gives CASSLAAVDGYTF.

The chain uses TRBV28 and TRBJ2-7; tentatively, D is TRBD2 (6 bases). V lost 4 bases, J lost 2 bases, and 12 bases lay in between. The CDR3 is 14 residues long. Germline lookup yields CDR1 MDHEN and CDR2 SYDVKM. The CDR3 region is CASSSTSNPYEQYF. The DNA for the CDR3 is TGTGCCAGCAGTTCCACTAGCAATCCCTACGAGCAGTACTTC.

Regarding this clonotype: One junction end does not reproduce the germline sequence, and a read error may be involved. This chain connects TRBV27 to TRBJ2-5, with 13 bases lining up with TRBD2. The CDR3 runs 15 residues. CDR1 is MNHEY and CDR2 is SMNVEV in the germline V gene (reference sequence). The CDR3 bases are TGTGTCAGCAGTCCGGGACTAGCGGGGAGGGAGACCCAGTACTTC. It specifies CVSSPGLAGRETQYF.

This clonotype has more than one count but fewer than ten. This chain joins TRBV7-2 and TRBJ2-1; 7 bases agree with TRBD1. Losses at the gene ends were 1 base for V and 2 bases for J; bases not matched to a gene: 2. CDR3 size: 15 residues. Germline V gene sequence: CDR1 SGHTA, CDR2 FQGNSA. The CDR3 region is CASSLVGGAYNEQFF. DNA of the CDR3: TGTGCCAGCAGCTTAGTAGGGGGCGCCTACAATGAGCAGTTCTTC.

This clonotype was counted only a few times. The chain couples TRBV5-1 to TRBJ2-1; TRBD2 matches at 13 bases. CDR3 length: 16 amino acids. The V segment lost 7 bases and the J segment 6 bases; nucleotides outside the gene matches: 10. CDR1 and CDR2 from the germline V gene are SGHRS and YFSETQ. The CDR3 reads CASGPQLAGGPNEQFF. In DNA, the CDR3 is TGCGCCAGCGGCCCTCAACTAGCGGGGGGGCCCAATGAGCAGTTCTTC.

This clonotype appeared a few times. CDR3 coding DNA: TGTGCCAGCAGCTCACGGCAGCCCGACAGTTTCATGAACACTGAAGCTTTCTTT. Residues: CASSSRQPDSFMNTEAFF. The chain couples TRBV7-8 to TRBJ1-1, with D tentatively TRBD1 (5 bases). This CDR3 has 18 residues. With 4 bases removed from V and 0 bases from J, the gap between germline ends came to 21 bases. From germline, CDR1 is SGHVS and CDR2 FQNEAQ.

This clonotype was counted between two and nine times. V gene TRBV6-2 or TRBV6-3 combines with J gene TRBJ2-3; tentatively, D is TRBD2 (6 bases). The CDR3 loop spans 16 amino acids. Trimming cost V 2 bases and J 0 bases, with 12 bases left between them. The germline gives CDR1 MNHEY, CDR2 SVGEGT. DNA for the CDR3: TGTGCCAGCAGTTACCTAGTGACTAGAAGCACAGATACGCAGTATTTT. Amino acids: CASSYLVTRSTDTQYF.

This clonotype appeared many times. V usage is TRBV25-1 and J usage is TRBJ2-6; possibly TRBD1 or TRBD2 for D (6 bases each). Germline CDR1 is MGHDK and CDR2 is SYGVNS. The germline V and J ends were trimmed by 5 bases and 0 bases, with 11 bases remaining between them. This CDR3 has 16 residues. The chain's CDR3 is CASSKGEASGANVLTF. CDR3 nucleotide sequence: TGTGCCAGCAGTAAGGGGGAGGCCTCTGGGGCCAACGTCCTGACTTTC.

As for this clonotype: A much larger clone lies one base from this, so it may be a read error. The chain recombines TRBV5-1 with TRBJ2-3; D is unclear. Germline CDR1 SGHRS, CDR2 YFSETQ. The CDR3 loop spans 15 amino acids. The CDR3 DNA sequence: TGCGACAGCAGCTTGGTGGGGTCACCCACAGATACGCAGTATTTT. Protein product: CDSSLVGSPTDTQYF.

The chain uses TRBV11-2 and TRBJ2-5, with D tentatively TRBD1 (5 bases). Trimming shortened V by 1 base and J by 1 base, and 10 bases separated the two germline ends. Germline V CDR1 and CDR2: SGHAT, FQNNGV. The CDR3 totals 15 residues. The CDR3 DNA is TGTGCCAGCAGCTTAGGATTAACAGGCCAAGAGACCCAGTACTTC. Translated: CASSLGLTGQETQYF. Supplemented by reference TRBV11-2 and TRBJ2-5, the full variable domain reads EAGVAQSPRYKIIEKRQSVAFWCNPISGHATLYWYQQILGQGPKLLIQFQNNGVVDDSQLPKDRFSAERLKGVDSTLKIQPAKLEDSAVYLCASSLGLTGQETQYFGPGTRLLVL.

This clonotype was counted at least ten times. The junction departs from germline at one end; a sequencing error may be responsible. V gene TRBV5-1 combines with J gene TRBJ2-7; tentatively, D is TRBD1 or TRBD2 (7 bases each). Germline-derived CDR1 and CDR2 are SGHRS and YFSETQ. The CDR3 length is 13 residues. CDR3 in DNA: TGTGCCAGCACCAGGGGGGGCTCCTACGAGCAGTACTTC. This translates into CASTRGGSYEQYF.

This clonotype was observed a few times. The rearrangement links TRBV12-3 or TRBV12-4 to TRBJ2-5; 12 bases line up with TRBD2. The CDR3 consists of 14 residues. The junction had 0 bases not matched to a gene; V was cut back by 1 base and J by 6 bases. CDR3 DNA sequence: TGTGCCAGCAGTTTAGGGACTAGCGGGAAGACCCAGTACTTC. Its protein is CASSLGTSGKTQYF.

This clonotype was seen a single time. This chain connects TRBV6-1 to TRBJ2-3, with D hard to call. Trimming left V 6 bases short and J 0 bases short, with 13 bases between. The CDR3 is 15 amino acids. Germline CDR1 MNHNS, CDR2 SASEGT. Here the CDR3 DNA reads TGTGCCAGCAGCCCCCCTTCCTTTAGCACAGATACGCAGTATTTT. Translating it yields CASSPPSFSTDTQYF.

The chain combines TRBV28 with TRBJ2-1; 10 bases map to TRBD1. The CDR3 has 14 amino acids. Germline trimming cut 11 bases from V and 5 bases from J; bases unmatched to any gene: 9. The V gene's germline CDR1 is MDHEN and CDR2 SYDVKM. CDR3 protein: CAGGDRGKDNEQFF. The CDR3, as DNA: TGTGCCGGCGGGGACAGGGGAAAAGACAATGAGCAGTTCTTC.

This clonotype has only one observation. V is TRBV6-1 and J is TRBJ1-5; tentative D call: TRBD1 (5 bases). The V end was cut by 4 bases, the J end by 4 bases, with 11 bases between. Germline lookup yields CDR1 MNHNS and CDR2 SASEGT. The CDR3 totals 14 residues. The chain's CDR3 is CASSALTENQPQHF. CDR3 nucleotides: TGTGCCAGCAGTGCTTTGACAGAAAATCAGCCCCAGCATTTT.

This clonotype was detected ten times or more. The rearrangement uses TRBV27 and TRBJ1-5; 9 nucleotides match TRBD1. Germline V gene lookup returns CDR1 MNHEY and CDR2 SMNVEV (reference sequence). This CDR3 region has 14 residues. V shed 6 bases, J shed 9 bases, and the junction held 9 bases outside the gene matches. The CDR3 is CASRAGTGLVPQHF. CDR3 nucleotide sequence: TGTGCCAGCAGGGCCGGGACAGGGCTAGTGCCCCAGCATTTT.

This clonotype was recorded a few times. This chain joins TRBV20-1 and TRBJ2-2; TRBD1 aligns across 8 bases. With V trimmed by 3 bases and J by 4 bases, 10 bases remained unmatched. The CDR3 runs to 16 residues. The V gene's germline CDR1 is DFQATT and CDR2 SNEGSKA (reference sequence). The CDR3 DNA sequence: TGCAGTGCTAGGGGACAGGTCAGAAGGGGCACCGGGGAGCTGTTTTTT. It translates to CSARGQVRRGTGELFF.

This clonotype was seen a handful of times. At one boundary the junction diverges from the germline segment, which might be a read error. This rearrangement joins TRBV29-1 to TRBJ1-5; the match to TRBD1 covers 8 bases. The CDR3 loop spans 14 amino acids. Germline V gives CDR1 SQVTM, CDR2 ANQGSEA. The CDR3 sequence: CSVWTGYRGQPQRF. The CDR3 nucleotides are TGCAGCGTCTGGACAGGGTACAGAGGTCAGCCCCAGCGTTTT. The variable domain in full, completed from reference TRBV29-1 and TRBJ1-5, reads SAVISQKPSRDICQRGTSLTIQCQVDSQVTMMFWYRQQPGQSLTLIATANQGSEATYESGFVIDKFPISRPNLTFSTLTVSNMSPEDSSIYLCSVWTGYRGQPQRFGDGTRLSIL.

This clonotype was counted a few times. The rearrangement joins TRBV20-1 to TRBJ2-3; 8 bases are shared with TRBD2. Losses at the gene ends were 2 bases for V and 4 bases for J; bases not matched to a gene: 11. The V gene's germline CDR1 is DFQATT and CDR2 SNEGSKA (reference sequence). The CDR3 totals 16 residues. For the CDR3, the DNA is TGCAGTGCTAGACCCGGGAGGGTTCTTACCTCAGATACGCAGTATTTT. Its protein is CSARPGRVLTSDTQYF.

V usage is TRBV19 and J usage is TRBJ2-7; D is tentatively TRBD1 or TRBD2 (5 bases each). The V and J ends lost 5 bases and 8 bases respectively, with 16 bases between them. CDR1 is LNHDA and CDR2 is SQIVND in the germline V gene (reference sequence). This CDR3 region has 13 residues. CDR3 in amino acids: CASSFGTGFQQYF. CDR3 sequence (DNA): TGTGCCAGTAGTTTTGGGACGGGGTTCCAGCAGTACTTC.

In its sample, this clonotype was seen a few times. The CDR3 DNA is TGCGCCAGCAGCTCCGGGATTAAAAACTCCTACGAGCAGTACTTC. Its translation: CASSSGIKNSYEQYF. The J gene is TRBJ2-7, the V gene TRBV4-1, with D tentatively TRBD2 (5 bases). CDR3 length: 15 amino acids. V lost 5 bases and J 0 bases, leaving 14 bases between the germline ends. The V gene's germline CDR1 is MGHRA and CDR2 YSYEKL.

The gene calls are TRBV4-1 and TRBJ2-1; 10 positions agree with TRBD2. From germline, CDR1 is MGHRA and CDR2 YSYEKL. CDR3 length equals 17 residues. The junction had 11 bases not matched to a gene; V was cut back by 1 base and J by 8 bases. The CDR3 loop reads CASSQVQAGGPRYEQFF. The CDR3 coding sequence is TGCGCCAGCAGCCAAGTCCAAGCGGGGGGGCCGAGGTATGAGCAGTTCTTC.

This rearrangement joins TRBV5-1 to TRBJ1-4; 9 nucleotides align to TRBD1. The V gene's germline CDR1 is SGHRS and CDR2 YFSETQ. Trimming at V came to 0 bases and at J to 6 bases, leaving 6 bases not matched to a gene. The CDR3 totals 16 residues. The CDR3 sequence: CASSLGDRVPDEKLFF. Written as DNA, the CDR3 is TGCGCCAGCAGCTTGGGGGACAGGGTACCGGATGAAAAACTGTTTTTT.

Only a few counts were recorded for this clonotype. The rearrangement links TRBV10-3 to TRBJ1-6, with TRBD1 matching 8 bases. Germline-derived CDR1 and CDR2 are ENHRY and SYGVKD. CDR3 length equals 15 residues. Trimming at V came to 5 bases and at J to 4 bases, leaving 4 bases not matched to a gene. The CDR3, as DNA: TGTGCCATCAGTCCGGACAGGGTTTATAATTCACCCCTCCACTTT. Amino acid sequence: CAISPDRVYNSPLHF.

There are a few counts of this clonotype. V is TRBV20-1 and J is TRBJ1-6; D gene ambiguous. V was shortened by 0 bases and J by 8 bases, with 8 bases between the two germline ends. Germline loops: CDR1 DFQATT, CDR2 SNEGSKA (reference sequence). This CDR3 is built from 13 residues. CDR3 sequence: CSARDSADSPLHF. The CDR3 DNA reads TGCAGTGCTAGAGATTCTGCGGATTCACCCCTCCACTTT.

This CDR3 reads CASSLDAGEPQHF. Here the CDR3 DNA reads TGTGCCAGCAGCTTAGATGCCGGGGAGCCCCAGCATTTT. The gene calls are TRBV7-9 and TRBJ1-5; no definite D call. The CDR3 sequence is 13 residues long. CDR1 and CDR2 from the germline V gene are SEHNR and FQNEAQ (reference sequence). With 1 base removed from V and 8 bases from J, the gap between germline ends came to 9 bases.

The gene calls are TRBV18 and TRBJ2-7, with D tentatively TRBD2 (6 bases). Germline V gene lookup returns CDR1 KGHSH and CDR2 LQKENI. Trimming stripped 2 bases from V and 2 bases from J, with 19 bases between. The CDR3 is made up of 17 amino acids. The CDR3 protein is CASSPEPPGLVTYEQYF. The CDR3 DNA is TGTGCCAGCTCACCAGAACCCCCGGGACTGGTCACCTACGAGCAGTACTTC.